A selection of T cell receptor beta chains follows, all from one sample in a study of T cell responses to AZD1222 COVID-19 vaccine. The repertoire was sequenced with immunoSEQ multiplex PCR; TCRdb's copy has only in-frame clones and lacks some. The repertoire holds 160,000 or so clones, with 94% as singletons. Sequenced here: peripheral blood, sampled 28 days after the second AZD1222 dose. These receptors all stem from an adult who received the AZD1222 COVID-19 vaccine. The CDR3 runs from the conserved cysteine through the conserved F or W. Fields, in order: J gene, clone size, V gene, D gene, CDR3 protein, CDR3 DNA. The D gene is left open where the match is weak. Clone size is shown for a subset of rows, as once, few, many or a class of expanded clone.

j_call: TRBJ2-7; clone_size: few; v_call: TRBV6-2/TRBV6-3; d_call: NA; cdr3_aa: CASSSYATYF; cdr3_nt: TGTGCCAGCAGTTCTTACGCCACCTACTTC
j_call: TRBJ1-6; clone_size: NA; v_call: TRBV19; d_call: NA; cdr3_aa: CASSPSQGSNSPLHF; cdr3_nt: TGTGCCAGTAGTCCCTCGCAGGGAAGCAATTCACCCCTCCACTTT
j_call: TRBJ2-5; clone_size: NA; v_call: TRBV5-4; d_call: NA; cdr3_aa: CASSLAGGDIGTQYF; cdr3_nt: TGTGCCAGCAGCTTGGCCGGGGGCGACATTGGGACCCAGTACTTC
j_call: TRBJ1-3; clone_size: NA; v_call: TRBV7-2; d_call: NA; cdr3_aa: CASSLGGTTGNTIYF; cdr3_nt: TGTGCCAGCAGCTTAGGGGGGACTACTGGAAACACCATATATTTT
j_call: TRBJ1-2; clone_size: NA; v_call: TRBV4-3; d_call: NA; cdr3_aa: CASSRIPGISTYGYTF; cdr3_nt: TGCGCCAGCAGCCGGATTCCTGGCATTTCAACCTATGGCTACACCTTC
j_call: TRBJ1-3; clone_size: NA; v_call: TRBV10-3; d_call: NA; cdr3_aa: CAISETTGLGNTIYF; cdr3_nt: TGTGCCATCAGTGAGACTACAGGCCTTGGAAACACCATATATTTT
j_call: TRBJ1-1; clone_size: NA; v_call: TRBV3-1/TRBV3-2; d_call: NA; cdr3_aa: CASSPTGMNTEAFF; cdr3_nt: TGTGCCAGCAGCCCTACAGGGATGAACACTGAAGCTTTCTTT
j_call: TRBJ2-5; clone_size: NA; v_call: TRBV10-3; d_call: NA; cdr3_aa: CAISERRASETQYF; cdr3_nt: TGTGCCATCAGTGAGCGTAGGGCTTCAGAGACCCAGTACTTC
j_call: TRBJ2-5; clone_size: NA; v_call: TRBV18; d_call: NA; cdr3_aa: CASSPLDGQETQYF; cdr3_nt: TGTGCCAGCTCACCACTTGACGGCCAAGAGACCCAGTACTTC
j_call: TRBJ1-4; clone_size: NA; v_call: TRBV19; d_call: NA; cdr3_aa: CASNWGSTGGELFF; cdr3_nt: TGTGCCAGTAATTGGGGATCAACTGGAGGGGAACTGTTTTTT
j_call: TRBJ1-1; clone_size: NA; v_call: TRBV5-6; d_call: NA; cdr3_aa: CASSQGLGGWAFF; cdr3_nt: TGTGCCAGCAGCCAAGGGTTGGGGGGCTGGGCTTTCTTT
j_call: TRBJ2-1; clone_size: NA; v_call: TRBV5-1; d_call: TRBD2; cdr3_aa: CASSLTSGSGYNEQFF; cdr3_nt: TGCGCCAGCAGCTTGACTAGCGGGAGTGGGTACAATGAGCAGTTCTTC
j_call: TRBJ2-3; clone_size: NA; v_call: TRBV4-1; d_call: NA; cdr3_aa: CASSQEGSRGDTQYF; cdr3_nt: TGCGCCAGCAGCCAAGAGGGCTCCCGGGGGGATACGCAGTATTTT